One sample yielded the 31 T cell receptor beta chains listed below, sequenced in a study of Ad26.COV2.S vaccination and SARS-CoV-2 variants. Specified treatment: over 15 received Ad26.COV2.S at low or high dose, single or two shots; five or six received placebo; per-sample allocation not given. Sampling took place 63 days after the first vaccine or placebo injection. Only in-frame clones appear in the TCRdb table, and some are missing; sequencing was by immunoSEQ multiplex PCR. Of about 350,000 clones detected, around nine tenths appear once; the ten largest clones hold 9.5% to 12%. The sequencing used peripheral blood, collected in a trial of Ad26.COV2.S vaccine versus placebo. Source of these receptors: a person aged 18 to 59 who received the Ad26.COV2.S COVID-19 vaccine or a placebo.

The chain recombines TRBV27 with TRBJ1-5, with D hard to call. The length of the CDR3 is 16 residues. CDR1 is MNHEY and CDR2 is SMNVEV in the germline V gene (reference sequence). The V and J ends lost 2 bases and 2 bases respectively, with 13 bases between them. The CDR3 reads CASSLKPPRGNQPQHF. The CDR3 region has the DNA TGTGCCAGCAGTTTAAAGCCCCCACGAGGCAATCAGCCCCAGCATTTT.

V is TRBV7-2 and J is TRBJ2-1; 10 bases line up with TRBD1. V lost 4 bases and J lost 5; bases outside the gene matches: 5. The CDR3 consists of 15 residues. Germline V gene data show CDR1 as SGHTA and CDR2 as FQGNSA. CDR3 coding DNA: TGTGCCAGCAGCTGGACAGGGGGTATCAACAATGAGCAGTTCTTC. Its translation: CASSWTGGINNEQFF.

The DNA for the CDR3 is TGCGCCAGCAGACGGGACCGTTCTCGTGGCTACACCTTC. As protein: CASRRDRSRGYTF. The V call is TRBV4-1, the J call TRBJ1-2; D may be TRBD1 (5 bases). The CDR3 is made up of 13 amino acids. Per germline, CDR1 MGHRA and CDR2 YSYEKL. Trimming shortened V by 6 bases and J by 7 bases, and 15 bases separated the two germline ends.

This rearrangement joins TRBV4-2 to TRBJ2-7; D remains unclear. This CDR3 contains 13 residues. Germline loops: CDR1 LGHNA, CDR2 YNFKEQ. Between the trimmed V and J ends, which lost 0 bases and 3 bases, there was a span of 6 bases. The CDR3 sequence: CASSQDESYEQYF. DNA for the CDR3: TGTGCCAGCAGCCAAGACGAGAGCTACGAGCAGTACTTC.

This chain joins TRBV7-2 and TRBJ2-4; D possibly corresponds to TRBD2 (6 bases). From germline, CDR1 is SGHTA and CDR2 FQGNSA. Trimming cost V 5 bases and J 4 bases, with 12 bases left between them. The CDR3 totals 14 residues. The CDR3 DNA follows: TGTGCCAGCAGCCGCGTGGAGGGTAAAAACATTCAGTACTTC. It codes for CASSRVEGKNIQYF.

V is TRBV11-3 and J is TRBJ2-1; unclear D gene. Germline V gene sequence: CDR1 SGHNT, CDR2 YENEEA. This CDR3 is built from 12 residues. V lost 0 bases and J 7 bases, leaving 4 bases between the germline ends. The CDR3 is CASSLDGNEQFF. DNA for the CDR3: TGTGCCAGCAGCTTAGACGGAAATGAGCAGTTCTTC. Filled out from reference TRBV11-3 and TRBJ2-1, the complete variable domain reads EAGVVQSPRYKIIEKKQPVAFWCNPISGHNTLYWYLQNLGQGPELLIRYENEEAVDDSQLPKDRFSAERLKGVDSTLKIQPAELGDSAVYLCASSLDGNEQFFGPGTRLTVL.

The chain employs TRBV5-5 and TRBJ2-7, with a weak D call TRBD1 (5 bases). Germline values: CDR1 SGHKS, CDR2 YYEKEE (reference sequence). The CDR3 extends over 14 amino acids. The V end lost 0 bases, the J end lost 4 bases, and 11 bases lay between the germline ends. CDR3 bases: TGTGCCAGCAGCTTGGGACAGTGGGTTTACGAGCAGTACTTC. Translation: CASSLGQWVYEQYF.

This chain connects TRBV7-2 to TRBJ2-3, with D possibly being TRBD2 (6 bases). V was trimmed by 2 bases and J by 4 bases, leaving 10 bases between them. CDR1 and CDR2 (germline): SGHTA, FQGNSA. This CDR3 region has 14 residues. CDR3 sequence (DNA): TGTGCCAGCAGCTTAAGGAGGGTAGCAGATACGCAGTATTTT. Its translation: CASSLRRVADTQYF.

The chain carries TRBV27 and TRBJ2-6; no clear D. This CDR3 has 15 residues. Trimming took off 3 bases at V and 0 bases at J, with 6 bases between the two ends. Germline V CDR1 and CDR2: MNHEY, SMNVEV (reference sequence). The DNA for the CDR3 is TGTGCCAGCAGTTTTTGGGGCTCTGGGGCCAACGTCCTGACTTTC. Translated: CASSFWGSGANVLTF.

The chain recombines TRBV3-1 (or the pseudogene TRBV3-2) with TRBJ1-1; no definite D call. The germline V and J ends were trimmed by 10 bases and 0 bases, with 12 bases remaining between them. This CDR3 region has 13 residues. Looked up from germline, CDR1 is LGHDT and CDR2 is YNNKEL (reference sequence). The CDR3 nucleotides read TGTGCCACGTCTCCGGCGGTGAACACTGAAGCTTTCTTT. Residues: CATSPAVNTEAFF.

This clone was counted a single time. The chain uses TRBV30 and TRBJ1-1; 7 bases map to TRBD1. Germline CDR1 is GTSNPN and CDR2 is SVGIG (reference sequence). With 4 bases clipped from V and 0 bases from J, the junction kept 5 bases outside the gene matches. CDR3 length equals 14 residues. The CDR3 DNA sequence: TGTGCCTGGAACCGGGACAGTATGAACACTGAAGCTTTCTTT. Amino acids: CAWNRDSMNTEAFF.

The chain has TRBV5-6 and TRBJ1-3; 7 nucleotides match TRBD1. CDR3 length equals 16 residues. CDR1 is SGHDT, CDR2 YYEEEE, per germline. The ends lost 4 bases at V and 0 bases at J; junction bases unmatched: 7. The CDR3 DNA is TGTGCCAGCAGCCAGGGACAGTCCTACTCTGGAAACACCATATATTTT. This sequence encodes CASSQGQSYSGNTIYF.

The chain uses TRBV29-1 and TRBJ2-3; 7 bases agree with TRBD2. CDR3 length: 14 amino acids. Looked up from germline, CDR1 is SQVTM and CDR2 is ANQGSEA. The J segment lost 4 bases and the V segment lost 4 bases, leaving 8 bases of the junction unmatched. The CDR3 nucleotides are TGCAGCGTTGTCGCGTTGGGAGGGGCAGATACGCAGTATTTT. This gives the protein CSVVALGGADTQYF.

V is TRBV9 and J is TRBJ2-2; 7 nucleotides match TRBD1. CDR3 length: 15 residues. Germline trimming cut 1 base from V and 5 bases from J; bases unmatched to any gene: 5. The germline V gene has CDR1 SGDLS and CDR2 YYNGEE. In DNA, the CDR3 is TGTGCCAGCAGCGTACCGACAGGGAATACCGGGGAGCTGTTTTTT. Amino acid sequence: CASSVPTGNTGELFF.

The CDR3 is CASSLNGGQTGTEAFF. CDR3 DNA sequence: TGCGCCAGCAGCTTGAACGGGGGGCAGACGGGCACTGAAGCTTTCTTT. The rearrangement uses TRBV5-1 and TRBJ1-1; D is possibly TRBD1 (6 bases). V lost 1 base to trimming and J lost 4 bases, with 17 bases between them. This CDR3 comprises 16 residues. CDR1 SGHRS and CDR2 YFSETQ come from the germline V gene. The full variable domain, with the rest looked up from reference TRBV5-1 and TRBJ1-1, is KAGVTQTPRYLIKTRGQQVTLSCSPISGHRSVSWYQQTPGQGLQFLFEYFSETQRNKGNFPGRFSGRQFSNSRSEMNVSTLELGDSALYLCASSLNGGQTGTEAFFGQGTRLTVV.

The sample holds many counts of this clone. The chain has TRBV6-5 and TRBJ2-5; D possibly corresponds to TRBD1 (5 bases). Germline CDR1 reads MNHEY; CDR2 reads SVGAGI. V shed 6 bases and J shed 1 base, with 15 bases lying between them. The CDR3 has 15 residues. CDR3: CASRSRGALQETQYF. Here the CDR3 DNA reads TGTGCCAGCAGATCGCGTGGGGCACTCCAAGAGACCCAGTACTTC.

The rearrangement uses TRBV5-6 and TRBJ1-5; a weak D match, TRBD1 (5 bases). The CDR3 sequence is 15 residues long. The germline V and J ends were trimmed by 0 bases and 1 base, with 8 bases remaining between them. Germline V gene sequence: CDR1 SGHDT, CDR2 YYEEEE. The CDR3 DNA sequence: TGTGCCAGCAGCTTGGGGCAGGGAAGCAATCAGCCCCAGCATTTT. Translating it yields CASSLGQGSNQPQHF.

The chain combines TRBV7-2 with TRBJ1-4, with TRBD1 as a possible D gene (6 bases). Trimming pared 5 bases from V and 3 bases from J, leaving 13 bases between. CDR1 is SGHTA, CDR2 FQGNSA, per germline. This CDR3 spans 15 amino acids. This CDR3 is CASSRQGTPNEKLFF. The CDR3 DNA reads as TGTGCCAGCAGCCGCCAGGGGACACCTAATGAAAAACTGTTTTTT. Drawing the rest from reference TRBV7-2 and TRBJ1-4, the complete variable domain is GAGVSQSPSNKVTEKGKDVELRCDPISGHTALYWYRQSLGQGLEFLIYFQGNSAPDKSGLPSDRFSAERTGGSVSTLTIQRTQQEDSAVYLCASSRQGTPNEKLFFGSGTQLSVL.

A single count supports this clone. The chain employs TRBV5-1 and TRBJ2-7; D ambiguous. Trimming pared 2 bases from V and 5 bases from J, leaving 11 bases between. CDR1 is SGHRS, CDR2 YFSETQ, per germline. The CDR3 covers 13 residues. The CDR3 nucleotides read TGCGCCAGCAGCTTAGACGGAAGCAACGAGCAGTACTTC. As protein: CASSLDGSNEQYF.

The V and J genes are TRBV29-1 and TRBJ1-2, with no clear D. CDR1 and CDR2 from the germline V gene are SQVTM and ANQGSEA. V lost 3 bases, J lost 6 bases, and 2 bases lay in between. The CDR3 spans 9 residues. Here the CDR3 reads CSVDNGYTF. CDR3 sequence (DNA): TGCAGCGTTGATAATGGCTACACCTTC.

This clone was counted between two and nine times. The V and J genes are TRBV27 and TRBJ2-1, with 8 bases matching TRBD1. Looked up from germline, CDR1 is MNHEY and CDR2 is SMNVEV (reference sequence). V trimming: 4 bases; J trimming: 4 bases; junction bases outside the gene matches: 9. The CDR3 consists of 16 residues. The CDR3 DNA reads TGTGCCAGCAGTTGGCCCGCGGACAGGGCTTACAATGAGCAGTTCTTC. Translating gives CASSWPADRAYNEQFF.

The V call is TRBV4-1, the J call TRBJ1-5, with a weak D call TRBD1 (5 bases). This CDR3 contains 13 residues. The ends were cut back, 6 bases at V and 4 bases at J, with 10 bases in the middle. CDR1 is MGHRA, CDR2 YSYEKL, per germline. The CDR3: CASSLDRNQPQHF. DNA for the CDR3: TGCGCCAGCAGTCTCGACAGAAATCAGCCCCAGCATTTT.

V gene TRBV18 combines with J gene TRBJ1-2, with a possible D match to TRBD1 (5 bases). The CDR3 has 14 residues. Germline assignment: CDR1 KGHSH and CDR2 LQKENI. V was pared by 5 bases and J by 2 bases, with 12 bases between. As DNA, the CDR3 is TGTGCCAGCTCAAACCGGGACGGCAACTATGGCTACACCTTC. Translating gives CASSNRDGNYGYTF.

The genes are TRBV27 and TRBJ1-2, with D unclear. CDR1 and CDR2 from the germline V gene are MNHEY and SMNVEV (reference sequence). CDR3 length: 14 residues. V was pared by 4 bases and J by 7 bases, with 16 bases between. CDR3 nucleotide sequence: TGTGCCAGCAGTTATAGGAGTCGAGAAAGTGGCTACACCTTC. As protein: CASSYRSRESGYTF.

The V call is TRBV2, the J call TRBJ2-3; the D is unclear. Trimming removed 2 bases at V and 3 bases at J, with 9 bases between. The CDR3 length is 14 residues. Per germline, CDR1 SNHLY and CDR2 FYNNEI. The CDR3 here is CASSESGRTDTQYF. CDR3 coding DNA: TGTGCCAGCAGTGAATCGGGTAGAACAGATACGCAGTATTTT.

The chain is built from TRBV4-1 and TRBJ2-7, with 7 bases lining up with TRBD2. Trimming cost V 1 base and J 4 bases; bases outside gene matches: 7. This CDR3 has 15 amino acids. Germline V lookup: CDR1 MGHRA, CDR2 YSYEKL. The CDR3 DNA follows: TGCGCCAGCAGCCAAGCTGGCGGGGGACTTTACGAGCAGTACTTC. As protein: CASSQAGGGLYEQYF.

In this sample, this clone turned up a few times. CDR3 sequence (DNA): TGTGCCAGCAGTTACCCCCAGGGCTCGGGTGGCTACACCTTC. This codes for CASSYPQGSGGYTF. V is TRBV6-6 and J is TRBJ1-2; TRBD1 is a possible D gene (5 bases). The CDR3 has 14 amino acids. Germline-derived CDR1 and CDR2 are MNHNY and SVGAGI (reference sequence). V lost 2 bases, J lost 7 bases, and 14 bases lay in between.

The J gene is TRBJ2-1, the V gene TRBV24-1, with D perhaps matching TRBD2 (6 bases). Germline CDR1 reads KGHDR; CDR2 reads SFDVKD. This CDR3 spans 17 amino acids. Trimming took 4 bases from V and 7 from J, leaving 22 bases between them. CDR3 sequence (DNA): TGTGCCACCAGTGACGGCGGGATTACCAAAACTCAGAATGAGCAGTTCTTC. Translating it yields CATSDGGITKTQNEQFF.

CDR3 residues: CASSLGLDPYEQYF. DNA of the CDR3: TGTGCCAGCAGCTTGGGACTAGACCCCTACGAGCAGTACTTC. This rearrangement joins TRBV5-4 to TRBJ2-7, with TRBD2 as a possible D gene (6 bases). CDR1 and CDR2 (germline): SGHNT, YYREEE (reference sequence). The CDR3 is 14 residues long. Between the trimmed V and J ends, which lost 0 bases and 2 bases, there was a span of 9 bases.

The genes are TRBV5-1 and TRBJ2-1, with 8 bases fitting TRBD2. The CDR3 is 15 amino acids. Trimming at V came to 4 bases and at J to 7 bases, leaving 10 bases not matched to a gene. CDR1 and CDR2 from the germline V gene are SGHRS and YFSETQ. CDR3 region: CASSPGLGVENEQFF. The CDR3 DNA follows: TGCGCCAGCAGCCCGGGACTAGGGGTAGAGAATGAGCAGTTCTTC.

This rearrangement joins TRBV3-1 (or the pseudogene TRBV3-2) to TRBJ1-1; the D is unclear. The CDR3 covers 16 residues. V lost 1 base, J lost 0 bases, and 12 bases lay in between. Germline-derived CDR1 and CDR2 are LGHDT and YNNKEL (reference sequence). The CDR3 DNA follows: TGTGCCAGCAGCCAAGGGGGAAGGCTCATGAACACTGAAGCTTTCTTT. Its translation: CASSQGGRLMNTEAFF.